The 12 T cell receptor beta chains given below trace back to one sample, sequenced in a study of vaccination effects on CD4 cells after COVID-19. Profiling relied on immunoSEQ multiplex PCR, and the TCRdb table lists in-frame clones only, not all of them. The sample records 30,000 or so clones, 72% being singletons. Antigens for these TCRs are unknown. Sequencing was preceded by expansion of antigen-specific CD4+ T cells with viral peptide pools in the ViraFEST assay. CD4+ T cell isolation took place after about nine days of culture. By PCR, the person was confirmed to have had SARS-CoV-2 infection between March and December 2020. This sample comprised CD4+ T cells from PBMCs cultured with a peptide pool, obtained before COVID-19 vaccination. The receptors derive from a human donor who had a prior SARS-CoV-2 infection.

The V and J genes are TRBV19 and TRBJ2-1, with D tentatively TRBD2 (5 bases). V was cut by 7 bases and J by 7 bases, with 17 bases left in between. The CDR3 loop spans 14 amino acids. The germline gives CDR1 LNHDA, CDR2 SQIVND (reference sequence). The CDR3 DNA reads as TGTGCCAGTACCCCTAGAGGGCTGCGAAATGAGCAGTTCTTC. As protein: CASTPRGLRNEQFF.

This clone showed up just a few times. The V gene is TRBV28, the J gene TRBJ2-4; D is unclear. The V end was cut by 3 bases, the J end by 7 bases, with 7 bases between. The germline CDR1 and CDR2 sequences are MDHEN and SYDVKM. This CDR3 is 12 amino acids long. The CDR3: CASSFNVNIQYF. CDR3 sequence (DNA): TGTGCCAGCAGTTTCAACGTGAACATTCAGTACTTC.

The chain links TRBV15 to TRBJ2-7, with TRBD1 identical over 7 bases. The CDR3 sequence is 14 residues long. Germline V lookup: CDR1 LNHNV, CDR2 YYDKDF (reference sequence). The J segment lost 7 bases and the V segment lost 3 bases, leaving 9 bases of the junction unmatched. CDR3 sequence (DNA): TGTGCCACCAGCAGGATCCGAGAGGGGGCTGAGCAGTACTTC. Protein sequence: CATSRIREGAEQYF.

This clone has only a few counts. The chain joins TRBV3-1 (or the pseudogene TRBV3-2) to TRBJ1-5; D gene unclear. CDR1 is LGHDT, CDR2 YNNKEL, per germline (reference sequence). Trimming took 1 base from V and 7 from J, leaving 5 bases between them. The CDR3 sequence is 12 residues long. CDR3 in amino acids: CASSQAGQPQHF. In nucleotides, the CDR3 is TGTGCCAGCAGCCAAGCGGGACAGCCCCAGCATTTT.

Here the CDR3 reads CATSDPGTGGEKLFF. The CDR3 DNA is TGTGCCACCAGTGACCCCGGGACAGGGGGTGAAAAACTGTTTTTT. The V call is TRBV24-1, the J call TRBJ1-4, with 11 bases matching TRBD1. CDR1 is KGHDR and CDR2 is SFDVKD in the germline V gene. V shed 4 bases, J shed 7 bases, and the junction held 4 bases outside the gene matches. CDR3 size: 15 residues.

This clone was seen at least ten times. The chain combines TRBV13 with TRBJ1-2; TRBD1 agrees at 9 bases. Germline V gene data show CDR1 as PRHDT and CDR2 as FYEKMQ (reference sequence). The CDR3 sequence is 17 residues long. With 6 bases clipped from V and 3 bases from J, the junction kept 14 bases outside the gene matches. CDR3 coding DNA: TGTGCCAGCAGACGTTATTTAACCCGGGACAGGGACTATGGCTACACCTTC. It specifies CASRRYLTRDRDYGYTF.

The rearrangement links TRBV19 to TRBJ2-3, with 10 bases fitting TRBD2. The CDR3 loop spans 17 amino acids. CDR1 is LNHDA, CDR2 SQIVND, per germline (reference sequence). V shed 4 bases and J 2 bases; nucleotides not matched to a gene: 9. CDR3 sequence (DNA): TGTGCCAGTAGTAACCCTATTAGCGGGAGGTCCACAGATACGCAGTATTTT. It yields the protein CASSNPISGRSTDTQYF.

The chain recombines TRBV2 with TRBJ2-4; TRBD2 might be the D (6 bases). The CDR3 extends over 16 amino acids. V lost 7 bases to trimming and J lost 4 bases, with 20 bases between them. The germline gives CDR1 SNHLY, CDR2 FYNNEI. The CDR3, as DNA: TGTGCCAGCAATCCTTGGACTATGGAGGGTAAAAACATTCAGTACTTC. Residues: CASNPWTMEGKNIQYF.

The V call is TRBV30, the J call TRBJ1-1; D is unresolved. V lost 3 bases to trimming and J lost 7 bases, with 15 bases between them. CDR3 size: 13 residues. Per the germline V gene, CDR1 is GTSNPN and CDR2 is SVGIG (reference sequence). The CDR3 here is CAWRGDFWGEAFF. In DNA form, the CDR3 reads TGTGCCTGGAGGGGTGACTTCTGGGGTGAAGCTTTCTTT.

The V gene is TRBV29-1, the J gene TRBJ1-2, with D hard to call. Trimming removed 7 bases at V and 2 bases at J, with 8 bases between. The length of the CDR3 is 11 residues. Per germline, CDR1 SQVTM and CDR2 ANQGSEA. DNA of the CDR3: TGCAGCGCTCAGGAAAACTATGGCTACACCTTC. It specifies CSAQENYGYTF.

The rearrangement links TRBV25-1 to TRBJ2-2; D gene unclear. Trimming stripped 6 bases from V and 2 bases from J, with 10 bases between. In germline, CDR1 is MGHDK, CDR2 SYGVNS. CDR3 size: 14 residues. CDR3 nucleotides: TGTGCCAGCAGCCCCTATCGAAACACCGGGGAGCTGTTTTTT. Protein: CASSPYRNTGELFF.

This clone was found a few times. The chain employs TRBV27 and TRBJ1-5; D is unclear. Per germline, CDR1 MNHEY and CDR2 SMNVEV (reference sequence). The CDR3 is 13 residues long. Trimming took off 0 bases at V and 9 bases at J, with 9 bases between the two ends. The CDR3 is CASSLSSSTPQHF. CDR3 DNA: TGTGCCAGCAGTTTATCTAGCTCCACGCCCCAGCATTTT.